The sequence of this T cell receptor beta chain was determined in a study of shared clonotypes between healthy human individuals. This clone was observed once. Profiling relied on immunoSEQ multiplex PCR, and the TCRdb table lists in-frame clones only, not all of them. The table includes 2 million to 2.5 million clones, approximately 94% detected once. The germline V gene has CDR1 MNHEY and CDR2 SVGAGI. The trim removed 1 base at V and 3 bases at J, leaving 7 bases unmatched. This CDR3 spans 16 amino acids. Sequencing was done on a sample of naive CD4+ T cells sorted from blood. Stated subset: CD45RA+ positively selected. The chain combines TRBV6-5 with TRBJ2-7; TRBD1 matches at 9 bases. The TCR originated in a man between 18 and 35 years old in good health. DNA for the CDR3: TGTGCCAGCAGTTACTGGGGACCGGGACAGGGCTACGAGCAGTACTTC. Protein product: CASSYWGPGQGYEQYF.